The 21 T cell receptor beta chains presented below share a single source sample, sequenced in a study of blood T cell repertoires in COVID-19 (dated by TCRdb to 2019 to 2021). Preparation of the library involved the immunoSEQ multiplex PCR assay. Imported from immuneACCESS, the table was reduced by TCRdb to in-frame sequences with V and J called. These copies leave out some clones; in studies compared against another copy, an unresolved V gene accounts for under half, and the cause of the remainder is not known. This sample has roughly 230,000 clones in its table, and 65% to 85% of those were observed once. Approximately 4.8% of the sample goes to the ten largest clones. Input material: peripheral blood. The receptors were gathered from a man between 45 and 60 years old with active or convalescent COVID-19.

The rearrangement uses TRBV29-1 and TRBJ1-2; the D gene is possibly TRBD1 (6 bases). Trimming shortened V by 3 bases and J by 2 bases, and 7 bases separated the two germline ends. The CDR3 totals 12 residues. Germline CDR1 is SQVTM and CDR2 is ANQGSEA. The CDR3 loop is CSVDTGNYGYTF. The CDR3 region has the DNA TGCAGCGTTGATACAGGGAACTATGGCTACACCTTC.

The rearrangement uses TRBV6-6 and TRBJ1-5; D is ambiguous. The CDR3 has 15 amino acids. CDR1 is MNHNY, CDR2 SVGAGI, per germline (reference sequence). Trimming took 4 bases from V and 3 from J, leaving 13 bases between them. CDR3 protein: CASSSPRQDNQPQHF. Written as DNA, the CDR3 is TGTGCCAGCAGTTCCCCCAGGCAGGACAATCAGCCCCAGCATTTT.

This chain joins TRBV29-1 and TRBJ2-6; D call uncertain. The CDR3 spans 13 residues. V lost 5 bases and J lost 0, with 5 bases in between. The germline V gene encodes CDR1 SQVTM and CDR2 ANQGSEA. The CDR3 is CSVQASGANVLTF. DNA for the CDR3: TGCAGCGTTCAGGCCTCTGGGGCCAACGTCCTGACTTTC.

The rearrangement joins TRBV7-2 to TRBJ2-2; D remains unclear. Trimming took off 2 bases at V and 4 bases at J, with 5 bases between the two ends. There are 13 residues in the CDR3. Germline V CDR1 and CDR2: SGHTA, FQGNSA. DNA for the CDR3: TGTGCCAGCAGCTTACGAGTCACCGGGGAGCTGTTTTTT. It encodes CASSLRVTGELFF.

The chain combines TRBV23-1 with TRBJ1-2; the match to TRBD1 covers 7 bases. TRBV23-1 is assigned to the ORF class and has an uncertain function. V dropped 2 bases and J dropped 3; count of bases not matched to a gene: 12. This CDR3 spans 17 amino acids. The CDR3 spells CASSQGTAVTEDYGYTF. CDR3 nucleotides: TGCGCCAGCAGTCAAGGGACAGCAGTAACAGAGGACTATGGCTACACCTTC.

The rearrangement uses TRBV24-1 and TRBJ2-3, with 8 bases that match TRBD2. CDR1 KGHDR and CDR2 SFDVKD come from the germline V gene. V lost 0 bases, J lost 2 bases, and 3 bases stayed unmatched. The CDR3 loop spans 16 amino acids. The CDR3, as DNA: TGTGCCACCAGTGATTTGACTAGCGGATTCACAGATACGCAGTATTTT. This encodes CATSDLTSGFTDTQYF.

This chain links TRBV20-1 with TRBJ1-2, with no clear D. Germline CDR1 and CDR2: DFQATT and SNEGSKA (reference sequence). V lost 3 bases to trimming and J lost 4 bases, with 9 bases between them. This CDR3 spans 12 amino acids. The CDR3 region is CSASPEPYGYTF. CDR3 nucleotide sequence: TGCAGTGCTAGTCCAGAACCCTATGGCTACACCTTC.

This clone was found a few times. The rearrangement joins TRBV7-7 to TRBJ2-5, with 13 bases aligning to TRBD2. V lost 1 base to trimming and J lost 4 bases; unmatched junction nucleotides: 3. CDR3 size: 16 residues. Germline V lookup: CDR1 SSHAT, CDR2 FNYEAQ (reference sequence). The CDR3 loop is CASSLGLAGGGETQYF. The CDR3 DNA reads TGTGCCAGCAGCTTAGGACTAGCGGGGGGTGGAGAGACCCAGTACTTC.

V usage is TRBV19 and J usage is TRBJ1-5; TRBD1 agrees at 7 bases. V dropped 2 bases and J dropped 6; count of bases not matched to a gene: 13. The CDR3 spans 17 residues. CDR1 LNHDA and CDR2 SQIVND come from the germline V gene (reference sequence). This CDR3 reads CASSISPGQRSGQPQHF. CDR3 in DNA: TGTGCCAGTAGTATATCTCCGGGACAGAGATCGGGTCAGCCCCAGCATTTT.

The genes are TRBV9 and TRBJ1-3; D is ambiguous. Germline V CDR1 and CDR2: SGDLS, YYNGEE. The V end lost 3 bases, the J end lost 1 base, and 14 bases lay between the germline ends. The CDR3 runs to 16 residues. CDR3 coding DNA: TGTGCCAGCAGCGGAACCCCCGGGATATCTGGAAACACCATATATTTT. Protein sequence: CASSGTPGISGNTIYF.

The CDR3 loop is CASRDAGTSGGAEETQYF. CDR3 coding DNA: TGTGCCAGCAGGGACGCCGGGACTAGCGGGGGGGCCGAAGAGACCCAGTACTTC. The chain uses TRBV11-3 and TRBJ2-5; 16 bases align to TRBD2. The V gene's germline CDR1 is SGHNT and CDR2 YENEEA. Trimming cost V 6 bases and J 3 bases; bases outside gene matches: 10. The CDR3 loop spans 18 amino acids.

V is TRBV27 and J is TRBJ1-1; 8 nucleotides line up with TRBD1. The V and J ends lost 3 bases and 10 bases, in that order; junction bases with no gene match: 16. This CDR3 has 16 residues. Germline V gene sequence: CDR1 MNHEY, CDR2 SMNVEV (reference sequence). The CDR3 nucleotides read TGTGCCAGCAGTTTTCACCCTAATACAGGGGGGCGAGGAGCTTTCTTT. This sequence encodes CASSFHPNTGGRGAFF.

The chain combines TRBV6-1 with TRBJ2-2, with TRBD1 identical over 8 bases. V gave up 2 bases and J gave up 6 bases; unmatched junction bases: 17. Per germline, CDR1 MNHNS and CDR2 SASEGT. The CDR3 runs 19 residues. The CDR3 nucleotides read TGTGCCAGCAGTGAACTGCAGGGTACAGGGGGAAGTTACGCCGGGGAGCTGTTTTTT. Its protein is CASSELQGTGGSYAGELFF.

A few counts support this clone. CDR3 DNA: TGTGCCAGCAGCTTAGCGCGGGGGGGCTCGGGCAATGAGCAGTTCTTC. The encoded protein is CASSLARGGSGNEQFF. The V and J genes are TRBV7-2 and TRBJ2-1, with 9 bases that match TRBD2. CDR3 length: 16 residues. Germline-derived CDR1 and CDR2 are SGHTA and FQGNSA. J lost 6 bases, V lost 0 bases, and 6 bases had no gene match.

This rearrangement joins TRBV2 to TRBJ1-5; D is uncertain. Trimming took 3 bases from V and 4 from J, leaving 28 bases between them. There are 20 residues in the CDR3. Looked up from germline, CDR1 is SNHLY and CDR2 is FYNNEI. The CDR3 nucleotides are TGTGCCAGCAGTGAGGAAAGGTTAGGAGGGATAGGCTTGAGTAATCAGCCCCAGCATTTT. It translates to CASSEERLGGIGLSNQPQHF.

CDR3 sequence reads: CAAAGAGNTIYF. DNA of the CDR3: TGTGCCGCCGCGGGGGCTGGAAACACCATATATTTT. The V and J genes are TRBV7-9 and TRBJ1-3, with D possibly being TRBD1 (5 bases). Trimming took 11 bases from V and 2 from J, leaving 10 bases between them. CDR3 length equals 12 residues. Germline V gene lookup returns CDR1 SEHNR and CDR2 FQNEAQ (reference sequence). The full variable domain, rest sourced from reference TRBV7-9 and TRBJ1-3, is DTGVSQNPRHKITKRGQNVTFRCDPISEHNRLYWYRQTLGQGPEFLTYFQNEAQLEKSRLLSDRFSAERPKGSFSTLEIQRTEQGDSAMYLCAAAGAGNTIYFGEGSWLTVV.

This chain joins TRBV6-2 or TRBV6-3 and TRBJ2-7, with TRBD2 identical over 9 bases. Per the germline V gene, CDR1 is MNHEY and CDR2 is SVGEGT. The V and J ends lost 4 bases and 2 bases, in that order; junction bases with no gene match: 9. The CDR3 spans 16 residues. CDR3: CASSSLARLAAYEQYF. DNA for the CDR3: TGTGCCAGCAGTTCTCTCGCGCGACTAGCGGCCTACGAGCAGTACTTC.

The CDR3: CATSQRGAVPGELFF. CDR3 bases: TGTGCCACCAGCCAGCGGGGGGCCGTCCCCGGGGAGCTGTTTTTT. The V and J genes are TRBV15 and TRBJ2-2; 9 bases agree with TRBD2. The germline V gene has CDR1 LNHNV and CDR2 YYDKDF (reference sequence). CDR3 length: 15 amino acids. J lost 6 bases, V lost 5 bases, and 7 bases had no gene match.

This clone has a handful of counts. This chain joins TRBV28 and TRBJ1-6; D might be TRBD1 (5 bases). Germline V gives CDR1 MDHEN, CDR2 SYDVKM. The germline V and J ends were trimmed by 6 bases and 9 bases, with 18 bases remaining between them. The length of the CDR3 is 15 residues. CDR3 protein: CASRSSGNVRSPLHF. The CDR3 nucleotides are TGTGCCAGCAGGTCGTCAGGGAACGTTCGTTCACCCCTCCACTTT.

The V call is TRBV24-1, the J call TRBJ1-5, with TRBD1 as a possible D gene (5 bases). Germline V lookup: CDR1 KGHDR, CDR2 SFDVKD. The length of the CDR3 is 15 residues. Trimming cost V 4 bases and J 5 bases, with 14 bases left between them. CDR3 protein: CATSDRRDSYQPQHF. Written as DNA, the CDR3 is TGTGCCACCAGTGACCGGCGGGACTCCTATCAGCCCCAGCATTTT.

This clone was observed a handful of times. The V gene is TRBV3-1 (or the pseudogene TRBV3-2), the J gene TRBJ2-7, with D perhaps matching TRBD2 (7 bases). V gave up 6 bases and J gave up 7 bases, with 10 bases separating them. This CDR3 is 11 amino acids long. Germline CDR1 is LGHDT and CDR2 is YNNKEL (reference sequence). The CDR3 DNA sequence: TGTGCCAGCAGGAGGGGGGGAGAGCAGTACTTC. Its protein product is CASRRGGEQYF.